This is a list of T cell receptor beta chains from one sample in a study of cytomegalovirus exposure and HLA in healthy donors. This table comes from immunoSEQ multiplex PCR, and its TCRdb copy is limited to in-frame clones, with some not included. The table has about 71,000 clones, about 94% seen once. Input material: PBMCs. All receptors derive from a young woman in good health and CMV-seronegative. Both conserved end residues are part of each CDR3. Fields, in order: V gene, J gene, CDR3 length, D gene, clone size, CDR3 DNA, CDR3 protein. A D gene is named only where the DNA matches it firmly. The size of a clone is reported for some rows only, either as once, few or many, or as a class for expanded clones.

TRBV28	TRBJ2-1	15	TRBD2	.	TGTGCCAGCAGTCAAATCGGGGGGGGCCAGGATGAGCAGTTCTTC	CASSQIGGGQDEQFF
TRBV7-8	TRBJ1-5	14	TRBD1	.	TGTGCCAGCAGGGAAGACAGGGGGCATCAGCCCCAGCATTTT	CASREDRGHQPQHF
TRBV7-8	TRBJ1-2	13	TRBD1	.	TGTGCCAGCAGCCGCAGGGGGACCTATGGCTACACCTTC	CASSRRGTYGYTF
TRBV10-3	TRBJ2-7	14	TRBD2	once	TGTGCCATCAGCGGGAGGGAGGCCACTTACGAGCAGTACTTC	CAISGREATYEQYF
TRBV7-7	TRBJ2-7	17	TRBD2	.	TGTGCTAGCAGGACCGGGACTAGCGAGGAGAGTATCCACGAGCAGTACTTC	CASRTGTSEESIHEQYF
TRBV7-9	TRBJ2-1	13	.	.	TGTGCCAGCAGCTTAGTACTTGTAAATGAGCAGTTCTTC	CASSLVLVNEQFF
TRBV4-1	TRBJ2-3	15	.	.	TGCGCCAGCAGCCAAGTACGGGGGATTACAGATACGCAGTATTTT	CASSQVRGITDTQYF
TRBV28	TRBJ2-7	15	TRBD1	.	TGTGCCAGCAGTTCGCCGGGACAGGGTAGGAACGAGCAGTACTTC	CASSSPGQGRNEQYF
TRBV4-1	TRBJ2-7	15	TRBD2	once	TGCGCCAGCAGTCTTATAGCGGGACTCGCCTACGAGCAGTACTTC	CASSLIAGLAYEQYF
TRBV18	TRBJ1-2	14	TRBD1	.	TGTGCCAGCTCCTCCACGACAGGGAGTTTTGGCTACACCTTC	CASSSTTGSFGYTF
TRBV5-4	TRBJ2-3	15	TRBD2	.	TGTGCCAGCAGCAAGCCAGCGGGGGTCGGAGATACGCAGTATTTT	CASSKPAGVGDTQYF
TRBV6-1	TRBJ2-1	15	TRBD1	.	TGTGCCAGCAGTGAAGGAGGGACAGACTACAATGAGCAGTTCTTC	CASSEGGTDYNEQFF
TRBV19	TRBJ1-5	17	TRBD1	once	TGTGCCAGTAGTAAGAGGGGGGTGACAGGGCTCAATCAGCCCCAGCATTTT	CASSKRGVTGLNQPQHF
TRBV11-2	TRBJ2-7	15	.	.	TGTGCCAGCAGCTTAGCCCTACAGGGGAGGTACGAGCAGTACTTC	CASSLALQGRYEQYF